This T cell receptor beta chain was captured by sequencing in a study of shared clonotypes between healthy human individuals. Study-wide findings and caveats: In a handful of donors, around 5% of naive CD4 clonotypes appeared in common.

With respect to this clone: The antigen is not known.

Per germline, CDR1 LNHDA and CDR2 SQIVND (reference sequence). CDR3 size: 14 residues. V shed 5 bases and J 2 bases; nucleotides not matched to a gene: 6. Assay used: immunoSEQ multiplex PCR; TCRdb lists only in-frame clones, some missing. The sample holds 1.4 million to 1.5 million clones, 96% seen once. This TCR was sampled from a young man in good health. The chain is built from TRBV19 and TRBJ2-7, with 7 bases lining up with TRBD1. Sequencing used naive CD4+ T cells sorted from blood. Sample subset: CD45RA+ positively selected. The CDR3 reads CASSVRQGPYEQYF. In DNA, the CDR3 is TGTGCCAGTAGTGTCCGACAGGGCCCCTACGAGCAGTACTTC.